This passage covers 21 T cell receptor beta chains from one sample sequenced in a study of metastatic and nonmetastatic thyroid tumors. Every patient underwent thyroid surgery untreated. TCRdb re-clonotyped the PCR reads via MiXCR. Of about 4,300 clones detected, 34% appear once; the ten largest clones hold around 30%. The sequenced sample consisted of adjacent normal tissue. The receptors shown here come from a female donor with papillary thyroid cancer or a benign thyroid nodule (not recorded which). Some clones in this sample may be carry-over from other donors' samples.

This clone has a handful of counts. Here the CDR3 DNA reads TGTGCCAGCAGTTTACGGACAGGGTACGAGCAGTACTTC. Protein product: CASSLRTGYEQYF. This chain joins TRBV28 and TRBJ2-7; 8 bases agree with TRBD1. The V segment lost 2 bases and the J segment 4 bases; nucleotides outside the gene matches: 1. The CDR3 contains 13 residues. Germline assignment: CDR1 MDHEN and CDR2 SYDVKM. The full variable domain, its missing parts supplied by reference TRBV28 and TRBJ2-7, is DVKVTQSSRYLVKRTGEKVFLECVQDMDHENMFWYRQDPGLGLRLIYFSYDVKMKEKGDIPEGYSVSREKKERFSLILESASTNQTSMYLCASSLRTGYEQYFGPGTRLTVT.

The CDR3 spells CASSVGLKLFF. The CDR3 bases are TGTGCCAGCAGTGTTGGGCTGAAACTGTTTTTT. The chain recombines TRBV2 with TRBJ1-4; D is undetermined. The V gene lost 4 bases and the J gene lost 11 bases, with 8 bases spanning the gap. The CDR3 covers 11 residues. Germline V gene lookup returns CDR1 SNHLY and CDR2 FYNNEI. Full variable domain (remainder filled in from reference TRBV2 and TRBJ1-4): EPEVTQTPSHQVTQMGQEVILRCVPISNHLYFYWYRQILGQKVEFLVSFYNNEISEKSEIFDDQFSVERPDGSNFTLKIRSTKLEDSAMYFCASSVGLKLFFGSGTQLSVL.

This clone has more than one count but fewer than ten. The CDR3 coding sequence is TGTGCCAGCAGTCCGGGACCTAACTATGGCTACACCTTC. Amino acid sequence: CASSPGPNYGYTF. The genes are TRBV6-1 and TRBJ1-2; maybe TRBD1 (5 bases). CDR1 is MNHNS, CDR2 SASEGT, per germline. V was clipped by 5 bases and J by 0 bases, with 7 bases between them. The CDR3 runs to 13 residues.

This clone was detected a few times. The J gene is TRBJ2-2, the V gene TRBV6-4; 12 bases map to TRBD2. J was trimmed by 6 bases and V by 6 bases; bases with no gene match: 8. Germline values: CDR1 MRHNA, CDR2 SNTAGT. This CDR3 contains 16 residues. Here the CDR3 DNA reads TGTGCCAGCAGCCCGACTAGCGGGAGCGGTGCCGGGGAGCTGTTTTTT. Translated, it gives CASSPTSGSGAGELFF.

A few counts support this clone. The chain recombines TRBV12-3 or TRBV12-4 with TRBJ2-7, with a weak D call TRBD2 (7 bases). This CDR3 contains 15 residues. V lost 11 bases, J lost 0 bases, and 20 bases lay in between. The CDR3 sequence: CASAGGATNSYEQYF. The DNA for the CDR3 is TGTGCCTCCGCTGGGGGGGCGACTAACTCCTACGAGCAGTACTTC.

This chain links TRBV5-1 with TRBJ1-1; 10 bases are shared with TRBD1. V trimming: 0 bases; J trimming: 2 bases; junction bases outside the gene matches: 7. Germline values: CDR1 SGHRS, CDR2 YFSETQ. This CDR3 is 17 amino acids long. The CDR3 coding sequence is TGCGCCAGCAGCTTGGCGGTTAGGGACAGGGGAAACACTGAAGCTTTCTTT. It encodes CASSLAVRDRGNTEAFF.

As to this clone: A much larger clone differs from this one at a single base, so this may be a read error. The chain joins TRBV20-1 to TRBJ2-1; 9 bases agree with TRBD1. There are 13 residues in the CDR3. Germline V gene data show CDR1 as DFQATT and CDR2 as SNEGSKA (reference sequence). The V gene end was trimmed by 5 bases and the J gene end by 11 bases; junction bases not matched to a gene: 10. For the CDR3, the DNA is TGCAGTGCTCCCCGGACAGGGGTGCATCAGCAGTTCTTC. As protein: CSAPRTGVHQQFF.

This rearrangement joins TRBV5-1 to TRBJ2-6, with unresolved D. V lost 0 bases and J lost 0, with 16 bases in between. The CDR3 runs 19 residues. Germline CDR1 SGHRS, CDR2 YFSETQ. CDR3 loop: CASSLAGGRRNSGANVLTF. CDR3 DNA: TGCGCCAGCAGCTTGGCCGGTGGCAGAAGAAACTCTGGGGCCAACGTCCTGACTTTC.

By share, this clone ranks as medium-sized (0.01 to 0.1%). The V gene is TRBV19, the J gene TRBJ2-7; D is undetermined. Trimming shortened V by 4 bases and J by 0 bases, and 19 bases separated the two germline ends. Germline V gene lookup returns CDR1 LNHDA and CDR2 SQIVND (reference sequence). This CDR3 has 17 amino acids. CDR3 loop: CASSTLISYGGSYEQYF. The CDR3 nucleotides read TGTGCCAGTAGTACCTTAATTTCGTACGGCGGCTCCTACGAGCAGTACTTC.

This clone was observed at least ten times. V gene TRBV6-6 combines with J gene TRBJ2-7; D remains ambiguous. Germline-derived CDR1 and CDR2 are MNHNY and SVGAGI (reference sequence). The V gene lost 0 bases and the J gene lost 4 bases, with 19 bases spanning the gap. This CDR3 contains 17 residues. This CDR3 is CASSYSKAVSRDYEQYF. The CDR3 DNA is TGTGCCAGCAGTTACTCGAAGGCTGTCAGCAGAGATTACGAGCAGTACTTC.

This sequence joins TRBV25-1 and TRBJ1-1; possible D gene TRBD1, 5 bases. The germline gives CDR1 MGHDK, CDR2 SYGVNS. Deletions cut 2 bases from V and 2 bases from J, with 9 bases between. The CDR3 totals 14 residues. CDR3 protein: CASSEGAENTEAFF. CDR3 nucleotide sequence: TGTGCCAGCAGTGAAGGGGCGGAAAACACTGAAGCTTTCTTT.

This clone was seen a few times. Since the CDR3 does not end with the conserved phenylalanine or tryptophan, this likely comes from a read error. This rearrangement joins TRBV29-1 to TRBJ2-7; D possibly matches TRBD1 or TRBD2 (5 bases each). The V end was cut by 6 bases, the J end by 1 base, with 13 bases between. This CDR3 contains 13 residues. Germline CDR1 is SQVTM and CDR2 is ANQGSEA. DNA of the CDR3: TGCAGCGTCGCCGGGACGGGATCCTACGAGCAGTACTCC. This gives the protein CSVAGTGSYEQYS.

This chain uses TRBV6-2 or TRBV6-3 with TRBJ1-1; D might be TRBD1 (5 bases). The CDR3 totals 15 residues. The V and J ends lost 5 bases and 4 bases respectively, with 17 bases between them. Germline V CDR1 and CDR2: MNHEY, SVGEGT. CDR3 residues: CASSRALLGGTEAFF. The CDR3 region has the DNA TGTGCCAGCAGTAGGGCCCTCCTGGGGGGCACTGAAGCTTTCTTT.

This clone occurred once. The gene calls are TRBV20-1 and TRBJ2-7; D remains unclear. V shed 5 bases and J shed 4 bases, with 12 bases lying between them. CDR1 and CDR2 (germline): DFQATT, SNEGSKA (reference sequence). The CDR3 contains 12 residues. The CDR3 nucleotides are TGCAGTGCTTCCTTTAGTAGATACGAGCAGTACTTC. It codes for CSASFSRYEQYF.

This clone showed up just a few times. The rearrangement links TRBV2 to TRBJ2-7, with 9 bases lining up with TRBD1. This CDR3 has 15 residues. The V segment lost 6 bases and the J segment 2 bases; nucleotides outside the gene matches: 8. Germline CDR1 is SNHLY and CDR2 is FYNNEI. The CDR3 sequence: CASRWLGQGTYEQYF. As DNA, the CDR3 is TGTGCCAGCAGGTGGTTGGGACAGGGAACCTACGAGCAGTACTTC.

This clone occurred once. The chain employs TRBV5-5 and TRBJ1-5, with 10 bases aligning to TRBD1. With 3 bases clipped from V and 7 bases from J, the junction kept 4 bases outside the gene matches. CDR1 is SGHKS, CDR2 YYEKEE, per germline (reference sequence). The CDR3 is 14 residues long. The CDR3 is CASSWTGGDQPQHF. CDR3 nucleotides: TGTGCCAGCAGCTGGACAGGGGGAGACCAGCCCCAGCATTTT.

This clone is labeled as medium-sized. The chain has TRBV12-3 or TRBV12-4 and TRBJ2-3; 8 nucleotides agree with TRBD1. The CDR3 runs 14 residues. V shed 3 bases and J 6 bases; nucleotides not matched to a gene: 5. The DNA of the CDR3 is TGTGCCAGCAGTTTCGACAGGGGTCGTGATACGCAGTATTTT. Translated: CASSFDRGRDTQYF.

V gene TRBV4-2 combines with J gene TRBJ2-3, with 10 bases fitting TRBD2. Germline values: CDR1 LGHNA, CDR2 YNFKEQ. The CDR3 totals 17 residues. After removal of 4 bases from V and 4 bases from J, the junction contained 11 bases not matched to a gene. The CDR3 DNA follows: TGTGCCAGCAGCCGGAAGGACAGCGGGGGGGCCCCAGATACGCAGTATTTT. Protein product: CASSRKDSGGAPDTQYF.

This clone was seen at least ten times. V gene TRBV7-9 combines with J gene TRBJ1-2; a possible D gene is TRBD1 (5 bases). V was trimmed by 3 bases and J by 2 bases, leaving 10 bases between them. Per the germline V gene, CDR1 is SEHNR and CDR2 is FQNEAQ (reference sequence). CDR3 length: 14 amino acids. Here the CDR3 DNA reads TGTGCCAGCAGCTTCCCGGGACTGAACTATGGCTACACCTTC. Translation gives CASSFPGLNYGYTF.

This clone appeared many times. The same CDR3 can be traced to other DNA sequences in this sample. The chain couples TRBV9 to TRBJ2-5; TRBD1 or TRBD2 may be the D gene (6 bases each). Trimming cost V 1 base and J 1 base, with 20 bases left between them. The CDR3 is 18 amino acids. Germline V gives CDR1 SGDLS, CDR2 YYNGEE. The CDR3 bases are TGTGCCAGCAGCGTATACGTTGTGGGGGGCCGGTTCCAAGAGACCCAGTACTTC. This codes for CASSVYVVGGRFQETQYF.

The rearrangement joins TRBV2 to TRBJ2-7; D possibly corresponds to TRBD2 (6 bases). CDR3 size: 18 residues. Germline CDR1 and CDR2: SNHLY and FYNNEI. V was pared by 7 bases and J by 7 bases, with 32 bases between. The CDR3 region has the DNA TGTGCCAGCACCCTAATGGCCGGTGGTAGCGGCGTTTCTGGTGAGCAGTACTTC. As protein: CASTLMAGGSGVSGEQYF.